The 13 T cell receptor beta chains below were found in one sample sequenced in a study of CD8+ T cells in alopecia areata. Specified treatment: oral pan-JAK inhibitor, 5-10 mg twice daily. Sequencing used cDNA as its template, made by extracting RNA and reverse transcribing it. TCRdb's table, derived via immunoSEQ multiplex PCR, lists solely in-frame clones and lacks some. The table has roughly 200,000 clones, around 56% seen once. The material was CD4+ T cells sorted from blood, obtained at week 4, from a patient treated with tofacitinib. These receptors were taken from a human donor with alopecia areata.

Only a few counts were recorded for this clone. Other DNA sequences in this sample translate to the same CDR3. DNA of the CDR3: TGTGCCAGCAGCTTAGCACTCAATGAGCAGTTCTTC. Its translation is CASSLALNEQFF. The V call is TRBV7-2, the J call TRBJ2-1; D not certain. Trimming took off 0 bases at V and 6 bases at J, with 3 bases between the two ends. The CDR3 sequence is 12 residues long. The germline gives CDR1 SGHTA, CDR2 FQGNSA.

This clone came up a few times. The V and J genes are TRBV2 and TRBJ2-5; 8 nucleotides match TRBD1. Per the germline V gene, CDR1 is SNHLY and CDR2 is FYNNEI. V was clipped by 10 bases and J by 5 bases; unmatched bases: 6. This CDR3 is built from 12 residues. The CDR3 DNA reads TGTGCCACTGCAGGGGGCGCGGAGACCCAGTACTTC. Its translation is CATAGGAETQYF.

The chain combines TRBV5-1 with TRBJ2-1, with D unresolved. This CDR3 has 14 residues. Trimming cost V 4 bases and J 3 bases, with 11 bases left between them. Germline CDR1 SGHRS, CDR2 YFSETQ. The CDR3, as DNA: TGCGCCAGCAGCCTACAGCAGGTCTACAATGAGCAGTTCTTC. Residues: CASSLQQVYNEQFF. Looking up the rest from reference TRBV5-1 and TRBJ2-1 gives the full variable domain: KAGVTQTPRYLIKTRGQQVTLSCSPISGHRSVSWYQQTPGQGLQFLFEYFSETQRNKGNFPGRFSGRQFSNSRSEMNVSTLELGDSALYLCASSLQQVYNEQFFGPGTRLTVL.

In its sample, this clone was seen once. The chain uses TRBV30 and TRBJ2-1; no clear D gene. The V gene's germline CDR1 is GTSNPN and CDR2 SVGIG (reference sequence). This CDR3 is 15 amino acids long. Trimming shortened V by 5 bases and J by 1 base, and 15 bases separated the two germline ends. CDR3 protein: CAWERTSNSYNEQFF. CDR3 DNA: TGTGCCTGGGAGAGGACCTCCAATTCCTACAATGAGCAGTTCTTC.

The V gene is TRBV14, the J gene TRBJ1-4; D unresolved. CDR1 and CDR2 (germline): SGHDN, FVKESK. The V and J ends lost 0 bases and 13 bases respectively, with 9 bases between them. The CDR3 totals 12 residues. CDR3 sequence reads: CASSQDAGRLFF. DNA of the CDR3: TGTGCCAGCAGCCAAGATGCGGGAAGACTGTTTTTT.

Concerning this clone itself: The germline gene is not matched at one end of the junction; a read error may be the cause. The chain has TRBV9 and TRBJ2-7; 10 bases agree with TRBD1. From germline, CDR1 is SGDLS and CDR2 YYNGEE. This CDR3 is built from 12 residues. This CDR3 is CASSNPGTGEHF. CDR3 coding DNA: TGTGCCAGCAGCAATCCCGGGACAGGGGAACACTTC.

The chain couples TRBV30 to TRBJ1-2, with TRBD1 matching over 10 bases. The CDR3 loop spans 13 amino acids. CDR1 is GTSNPN and CDR2 is SVGIG in the germline V gene (reference sequence). DNA for the CDR3: TGTGCACACCGGGACAGGGGCCTTGGGGGCTACACCTTC. It translates to CAHRDRGLGGYTF.

This chain links TRBV30 with TRBJ2-3, with 8 bases aligning to TRBD1. CDR1 and CDR2 from the germline V gene are GTSNPN and SVGIG (reference sequence). The CDR3 consists of 15 residues. J was trimmed by 5 bases and V by 2 bases; bases with no gene match: 9. The CDR3 loop is CAWSIRTGLGDTQYF. CDR3 sequence (DNA): TGTGCCTGGAGTATTAGGACAGGGCTAGGAGATACGCAGTATTTT. The whole variable domain, filled in from reference TRBV30 and TRBJ2-3, reads SQTIHQWPATLVQPVGSPLSLECTVEGTSNPNLYWYRQAAGRGLQLLFYSVGIGQISSEVPQNLSASRPQDRQFILSSKKLLLSDSGFYLCAWSIRTGLGDTQYFGPGTRLTVL.

For this clone: Other DNA sequences from this sample encode an identical CDR3 as well. V usage is TRBV2 and J usage is TRBJ2-5; D ambiguous. Trimming removed 2 bases at V and 4 bases at J, with 2 bases between. Germline CDR1 is SNHLY and CDR2 is FYNNEI. The CDR3 has 11 amino acids. The CDR3 DNA reads as TGTGCCAGCAGTGAAAGAGAGACCCAGTACTTC. Its protein product is CASSERETQYF. The full variable domain, in which reference TRBV2 and TRBJ2-5 provide the parts outside the CDR3, is EPEVTQTPSHQVTQMGQEVILRCVPISNHLYFYWYRQILGQKVEFLVSFYNNEISEKSEIFDDQFSVERPDGSNFTLKIRSTKLEDSAMYFCASSERETQYFGPGTRLLVL.

This chain joins TRBV7-2 and TRBJ1-2, with TRBD1 as a possible D gene (6 bases). Germline V gene lookup returns CDR1 SGHTA and CDR2 FQGNSA. Deletions cut 4 bases from V and 4 bases from J, with 13 bases between. The CDR3 length is 14 residues. This CDR3 reads CASSSQGLRYGYTF. The CDR3 nucleotides read TGTGCCAGCAGCTCACAGGGTTTACGCTATGGCTACACCTTC.

In DNA form, the CDR3 reads TGTGCCAGCAGCCCCGGACAGGGGGATCAAGAGACCCAGTACTTC. Translation gives CASSPGQGDQETQYF. The genes are TRBV6-6 and TRBJ2-5, with 10 bases matching TRBD1. The CDR3 runs 15 residues. CDR1 and CDR2 from the germline V gene are MNHNY and SVGAGI (reference sequence). The junction had 6 bases not matched to a gene; V was cut back by 6 bases and J by 2 bases.

Only one count was recorded for this clone. This rearrangement joins TRBV28 to TRBJ1-2, with 8 nucleotides matching TRBD1. The CDR3 has 13 amino acids. Germline V gene sequence: CDR1 MDHEN, CDR2 SYDVKM. Trimming at V came to 8 bases and at J to 8 bases, leaving 10 bases not matched to a gene. CDR3 residues: CASEGQGARGYTF. In nucleotides, the CDR3 is TGTGCCAGCGAAGGGCAGGGGGCGCGGGGCTACACCTTC.

This chain links TRBV30 with TRBJ2-5; D perhaps matches TRBD2 (7 bases). Trimming removed 1 base at V and 2 bases at J, with 11 bases between. The length of the CDR3 is 14 residues. Germline V gives CDR1 GTSNPN, CDR2 SVGIG (reference sequence). DNA for the CDR3: TGTGCCTGGAGTGGGACTAGGGGGCAAGAGACCCAGTACTTC. It yields the protein CAWSGTRGQETQYF. Based on the CDR3 plus reference TRBV30 and TRBJ2-5, the full variable domain is SQTIHQWPATLVQPVGSPLSLECTVEGTSNPNLYWYRQAAGRGLQLLFYSVGIGQISSEVPQNLSASRPQDRQFILSSKKLLLSDSGFYLCAWSGTRGQETQYFGPGTRLLVL.